There are many counts of the clone carrying this T cell receptor beta chain. The antigen is undetermined. The CDR3 runs to 12 residues. Trimming removed 5 bases from V and 12 bases from J, with 14 bases in between. TCR beta cDNA libraries included unique molecular identifiers. TCRdb reprocessed the PCR reads via MiXCR and lists one record per CDR3 protein. The data contain over 150,000 distinct CDR3 sequences, roughly 31% of them singletons. This specimen belongs to a study of post-analysis software for immune sequencing data. The study, taken as a whole, reports: TRBV segments more frequent in patients than in controls numbered several and included TRBV5-6, TRBV5-1 and TRBV20-1.

The chain employs TRBV12-3 or TRBV12-4 and TRBJ2-1, with D maybe TRBD2 (5 bases). This clonotype was obtained from a girl aged 10-17 years with multiple sclerosis. Input material: blood. Here the CDR3 reads CASSNPSGMQFF. The CDR3 coding sequence is TGTGCCAGCAGTAACCCGTCGGGGATGCAGTTCTTC.